The T cell receptor beta chain described here comes from a study of vaccination and CD4 T cells after COVID-19. The study sequenced cultured CD4+ T cell DNA using the Oncomine TCR Beta short-read assay. In this case, cultured CD4+ T cells provided the extracted genomic DNA. One entry per CDR3 protein results from TCRdb running MiXCR on the PCR reads. Of 13,000 or so distinct CDR3 sequences in the sample, about 30% were seen once. The germline V and J ends were trimmed by 3 bases and 7 bases, with 16 bases remaining between them. Germline CDR1 reads KGHSH; CDR2 reads LQKENI. The CDR3 sequence is 15 residues long. Remarks on this clonotype: Its target is unknown.

This sample's treatment: approximately nine-day PBMC culture with coronavirus spike peptide pools or control peptides (ViraFEST assay). ViraFEST expanded antigen-specific T cells with peptide pools, then sequenced TCRs. This chain joins TRBV18 and TRBJ2-1; D might be TRBD2 (5 bases). Specimen: CD4+ T cells from blood, cultured in vitro. The sequence was obtained from a human donor who had recovered from COVID-19. The CDR3 region is CASSPGIVTGNEQFF. The CDR3 DNA follows: TGTGCCAGCTCACCGGGGATAGTCACGGGGAATGAGCAGTTCTTC.